This T cell receptor (beta chain) was found in a study of T cell responses to AZD1222 COVID-19 vaccine. The CDR3 consists of 14 residues. Germline CDR1 is LGHDT and CDR2 is YNNKEL (reference sequence). Trimming removed 0 bases from V and 4 bases from J, with 10 bases in between. The assay was immunoSEQ multiplex PCR, and TCRdb's table has in-frame clones only and misses some. The sample records about 110,000 clones, 90% being singletons. The J gene is TRBJ2-7, the V gene TRBV3-1 (or the pseudogene TRBV3-2), with unresolved D. Sequencing was performed on peripheral blood, taken on day 0 of AZD1222 vaccination. This receptor was identified in an adult in good health. The CDR3, as DNA: TGTGCCAGCAGCCAAGAACTGTCCTATTACGAGCAGTACTTC. Translating gives CASSQELSYYEQYF.